These T cell receptor beta chains were read from a single sample in a study of early T cells in non-severe SARS-CoV-2 infection. TCRdb re-called the 5' RACE reads through MiXCR, storing one row per CDR3 protein. The sample holds roughly 40,000 distinct CDR3 sequences, roughly 7% seen once. Specimen: whole blood. Receptors originate from an adult who was a healthcare worker with PCR-confirmed SARS-CoV-2 infection or an uninfected control (not recorded which). CDR3s include the opening cysteine and the closing phenylalanine or tryptophan. The D gene is left open where the match is weak. Not all rows give a size; the values are once, few, many and, for expanded clones, a class.

TRBJ1-2 11 TRBV7-2 - few CASSFVYGYTF TGTGCCAGCAGCTTTGTCTATGGCTACACCTTC
TRBJ2-2 17 TRBV6-6 TRBD1 - CASSYPMDRANTGELFF TGTGCCAGCAGTTACCCAATGGACAGGGCCAACACCGGGGAGCTGTTTTTT
TRBJ2-7 13 TRBV19 TRBD1 many CASSSDRGYEQYF TGTGCCAGTAGTTCGGACAGGGGCTACGAGCAGTACTTC
TRBJ2-1 13 TRBV7-9 - many CASRRTDEIEQFF TGTGCCAGCAGGCGGACGGACGAGATTGAGCAGTTCTTC
TRBJ2-5 13 TRBV29-1 TRBD1 many CSVTGTAQETQYF TGCAGCGTAACCGGGACAGCCCAAGAGACCCAGTACTTC
TRBJ2-5 16 TRBV7-9 - few CASSQPPGSLQETQYF TGTGCCAGCAGCCAACCACCAGGGAGCCTACAAGAGACCCAGTACTTC
TRBJ1-1 13 TRBV6-1 - - CASSTRTDTEAFF TGTGCCAGCAGCACAAGAACGGACACTGAAGCTTTCTTT
TRBJ2-3 16 TRBV9 TRBD1 - CASSEAGQGVTDTQYF TGTGCCAGCAGCGAGGCGGGACAGGGGGTCACAGATACGCAGTATTTT
TRBJ2-3 15 TRBV19 TRBD1 many CASSIADRGIDTQYF TGTGCCAGTAGTATAGCGGACAGGGGGATAGATACGCAGTATTTT
TRBJ2-3 15 TRBV5-1 - medium-sized CASSLGTPGTDTQYF TGCGCCAGCAGCCTCGGGACTCCTGGGACAGATACGCAGTATTTT
TRBJ2-7 14 TRBV20-1 TRBD1 many CSARERGRLYEQYF TGCAGTGCTAGAGAGAGGGGGCGACTTTACGAGCAGTACTTC
TRBJ1-5 15 TRBV19 - many CASSIRHESYQPQHF TGTGCCAGTAGTATTAGACATGAGAGCTACCAGCCCCAGCATTTT
TRBJ1-6 12 TRBV30 - few CAWSAGVSPLHF TGTGCCTGGAGCGCTGGGGTTTCACCCCTCCACTTT
TRBJ2-1 19 TRBV19 TRBD2 many CASSRGERRLAGANNEQFF TGTGCCAGTAGTAGGGGCGAGAGAAGATTAGCGGGGGCTAACAATGAGCAGTTCTTC
TRBJ1-1 14 TRBV27 - many CASSLSRSNTEAFF TGTGCCAGCAGTTTATCCCGGTCGAACACTGAAGCTTTCTTT
TRBJ2-1 16 TRBV24-1 - - CATSTTIGGRYNEQFF TGTGCCACCAGTACAACGATCGGGGGGCGGTACAATGAGCAGTTCTTC
TRBJ1-2 13 TRBV20-1 TRBD1 many CSAAQGEGYGYTF TGCAGTGCTGCTCAGGGGGAGGGCTATGGCTACACCTTC
TRBJ2-5 13 TRBV10-1 - many CASSATPQGTQYF TGCGCCAGCAGTGCTACGCCCCAAGGGACCCAGTACTTC
TRBJ1-1 15 TRBV12-3/TRBV12-4 - many CASSPKQSLNTEAFF TGTGCCAGCAGTCCCAAGCAATCGTTGAACACTGAAGCTTTCTTT
TRBJ2-7 17 TRBV28 TRBD1 many CASSWPGQRFYSYEQYF TGTGCCAGCAGTTGGCCGGGACAGAGATTTTACTCCTACGAGCAGTACTTC
TRBJ1-5 17 TRBV11-2 TRBD1 many CASSSRAGQGRYQPQHF TGTGCCAGCAGCTCAAGAGCTGGACAGGGCCGATATCAGCCCCAGCATTTT
TRBJ2-4 15 TRBV4-3 - many CASSQGTGAKNIQYF TGCGCCAGCAGCCAGGGAACGGGAGCCAAAAACATTCAGTACTTC
TRBJ2-6 19 TRBV6-2/TRBV6-3 - few CASSGPYALSLSGANVLTF TGTGCCAGCAGTGGACCTTATGCCCTCTCTCTCTCTGGGGCCAACGTCCTGACTTTC
TRBJ2-3 15 TRBV27 - - CASRYKGSSTDTQYF TGTGCCAGCAGATATAAGGGGTCCAGCACAGATACGCAGTATTTT
TRBJ2-5 14 TRBV28 - few CASSIGTRAWAQYF TGTGCCAGCAGTATCGGGACCCGAGCCTGGGCCCAGTACTTC
TRBJ2-3 13 TRBV29-1 - many CSVESTTADTQYF TGCAGCGTTGAATCGACGACGGCAGATACGCAGTATTTT
TRBJ2-3 14 TRBV20-1 - few CSPQRGSGRNTQYF TGCAGCCCTCAGAGAGGTTCGGGACGGAATACGCAGTATTTT
TRBJ2-2 12 TRBV7-9 - - CAAGAYTGELFF TGTGCCGCGGGGGCATACACCGGGGAGCTGTTTTTT
TRBJ2-2 17 TRBV7-8 - few CASSLAGLTVGAGELFF TGTGCCAGCAGCTTAGCTGGTCTGACAGTTGGAGCCGGGGAGCTGTTTTTT
TRBJ2-7 15 TRBV7-9 TRBD1 many CASSPDGTGYYEQYF TGTGCCAGCAGCCCGGACGGGACAGGGTACTACGAGCAGTACTTC
TRBJ2-1 14 TRBV7-2 - - CASSRTKTGTEQFF TGTGCCAGCAGCCGTACCAAGACAGGAACTGAGCAGTTCTTC
TRBJ1-4 15 TRBV7-2 - few CASSLADSGNEKLFF TGTGCCAGCAGCTTAGCGGACAGCGGTAATGAAAAACTGTTTTTT
TRBJ2-3 15 TRBV4-3 TRBD2 few CASSHDSGSTDTQYF TGCGCCAGCAGCCACGATAGCGGGAGCACAGATACGCAGTATTTT
TRBJ2-7 12 TRBV20-1 - many CSALRPGYEQYF TGCAGTGCTCTCCGTCCAGGATACGAGCAGTACTTC
TRBJ2-6 17 TRBV28 - few CASSLSVKGDGANVLTF TGTGCCAGCAGTTTATCTGTAAAGGGGGATGGGGCCAACGTCCTGACTTTC
TRBJ1-6 13 TRBV30 - many CAWGQERDSPLHF TGTGCCTGGGGTCAGGAGAGGGATTCACCCCTCCACTTT
TRBJ2-5 13 TRBV30 - - CAWSYEPRWTQYF TGTGCCTGGAGTTACGAGCCCCGTTGGACCCAGTACTTC
TRBJ2-3 12 TRBV29-1 - many CSLKGSTDTQYF TGCAGCCTAAAGGGAAGCACAGATACGCAGTATTTT
TRBJ2-3 17 TRBV12-3/TRBV12-4 TRBD2 few CASSFLPSGGGGDTQYF TGTGCCAGCAGCTTTTTACCTAGCGGGGGAGGGGGAGATACGCAGTATTTT
TRBJ2-1 14 TRBV29-1 - - CSVEDLRTLNEQFF TGCAGCGTTGAAGATCTGCGGACACTCAATGAGCAGTTCTTC
TRBJ2-5 14 TRBV29-1 - - CSVGGGYMQETQYF TGCAGCGTAGGGGGGGGCTATATGCAAGAGACCCAGTACTTC
TRBJ1-5 16 TRBV5-4 - few CASSLMGGMGNQPQHF TGTGCCAGCAGCTTGATGGGGGGCATGGGCAATCAGCCCCAGCATTTT
TRBJ1-6 15 TRBV10-3 TRBD1 many CATTGTGGVYSPLHF TGTGCCACGACCGGGACAGGGGGCGTTTATTCACCCCTCCACTTT
TRBJ2-5 15 TRBV2 TRBD1 few CASSASPGQSQTQYF TGTGCCAGCAGTGCTAGCCCGGGACAGAGTCAGACCCAGTACTTC
TRBJ1-1 14 TRBV7-8 - - CASSLSNRVTEAFF TGTGCCAGCAGCCTAAGCAACAGGGTTACTGAAGCTTTCTTT
TRBJ1-1 15 TRBV7-9 - many CASSLGGGIGTEAFF TGTGCCAGCAGCCTAGGAGGGGGGATAGGTACTGAAGCTTTCTTT
TRBJ1-4 15 TRBV5-6 - many CASSFLLGMDEKLFF TGTGCCAGCAGCTTTCTTTTGGGGATGGATGAAAAACTGTTTTTT